This TCR beta chain stems from a study of early T cells in non-severe SARS-CoV-2 infection. Whole-study context: Sequencing of bulk RNA from unsorted whole blood was done, without chain pairing.

Whole-study results and caveats: In VDJdb matching, anti-spike CD8 responses were favored while private and CD4 specificities went missing.

The CDR3 has 18 amino acids. Per germline, CDR1 MNHNS and CDR2 SASEGT. V shed 6 bases, J shed 9 bases, and the junction held 23 bases outside the gene matches. One entry per CDR3 protein results from TCRdb running MiXCR on the 5' RACE reads. The data hold some 80,000 distinct CDR3 sequences, with roughly 13% observed a single time. This clonotype showed up just a few times. Its target is unknown. This chain joins TRBV6-1 and TRBJ2-1, with TRBD1 identical over 7 bases. Sequenced: whole blood. This clonotype was sampled from an adult who was a healthcare worker with PCR-confirmed SARS-CoV-2 infection or an uninfected control (not recorded which). The DNA for the CDR3 is TGTGCCAGCAGGAGCCAGGCACAGGGGCTACTTAGGAACGGTGAGCAGTTCTTC. As protein: CASRSQAQGLLRNGEQFF.